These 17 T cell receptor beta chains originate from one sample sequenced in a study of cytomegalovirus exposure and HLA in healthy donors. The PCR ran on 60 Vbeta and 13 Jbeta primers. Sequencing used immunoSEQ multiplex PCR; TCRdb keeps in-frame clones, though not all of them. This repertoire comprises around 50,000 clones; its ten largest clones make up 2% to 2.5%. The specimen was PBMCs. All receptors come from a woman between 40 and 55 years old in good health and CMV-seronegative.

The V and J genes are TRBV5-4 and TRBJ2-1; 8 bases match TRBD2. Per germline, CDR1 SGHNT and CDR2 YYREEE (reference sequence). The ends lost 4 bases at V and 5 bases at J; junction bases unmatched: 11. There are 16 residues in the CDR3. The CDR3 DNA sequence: TGTGCCAGCAGCCCGGGAGGGGCGGGGGCCGACAATGAGCAGTTCTTC. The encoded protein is CASSPGGAGADNEQFF. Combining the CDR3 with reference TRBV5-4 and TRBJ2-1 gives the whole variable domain ETGVTQSPTHLIKTRGQQVTLRCSSQSGHNTVSWYQQALGQGPQFIFQYYREEENGRGNFPPRFSGLQFPNYSSELNVNALELDDSALYLCASSPGGAGADNEQFFGPGTRLTVL.

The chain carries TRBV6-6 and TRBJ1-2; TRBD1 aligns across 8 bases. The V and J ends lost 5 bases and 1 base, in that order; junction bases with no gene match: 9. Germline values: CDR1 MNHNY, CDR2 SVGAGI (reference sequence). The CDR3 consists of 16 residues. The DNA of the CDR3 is TGTGCCAGCAGTAGGGCAGGGGGCGGAATTAACTATGGCTACACCTTC. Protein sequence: CASSRAGGGINYGYTF.

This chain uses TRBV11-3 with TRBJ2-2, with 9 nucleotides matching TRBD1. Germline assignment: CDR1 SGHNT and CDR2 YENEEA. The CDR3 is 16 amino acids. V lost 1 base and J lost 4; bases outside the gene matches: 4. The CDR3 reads CASSLGGDRATGELFF. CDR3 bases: TGTGCCAGCAGCTTAGGAGGGGACAGGGCCACCGGGGAGCTGTTTTTT.

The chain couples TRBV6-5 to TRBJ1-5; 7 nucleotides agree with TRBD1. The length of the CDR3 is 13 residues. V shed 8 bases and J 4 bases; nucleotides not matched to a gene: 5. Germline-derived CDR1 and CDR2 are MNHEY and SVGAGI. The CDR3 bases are TGTGCCAGCTCGACAGGGCCTAATCAGCCCCAGCATTTT. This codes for CASSTGPNQPQHF.

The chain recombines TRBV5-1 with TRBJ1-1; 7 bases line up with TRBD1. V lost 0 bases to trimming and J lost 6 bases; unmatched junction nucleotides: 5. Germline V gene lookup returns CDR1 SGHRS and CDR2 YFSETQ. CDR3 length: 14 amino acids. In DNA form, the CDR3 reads TGCGCCAGCAGCTTGGAGAACAGGGGTTCTGAAGCTTTCTTT. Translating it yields CASSLENRGSEAFF.

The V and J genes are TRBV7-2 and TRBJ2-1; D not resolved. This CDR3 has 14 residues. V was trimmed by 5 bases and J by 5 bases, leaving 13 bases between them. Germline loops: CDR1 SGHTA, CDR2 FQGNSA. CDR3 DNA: TGTGCCAGCAGCAGCCGGGTCTACGACAATGAGCAGTTCTTC. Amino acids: CASSSRVYDNEQFF. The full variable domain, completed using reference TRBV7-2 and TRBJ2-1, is GAGVSQSPSNKVTEKGKDVELRCDPISGHTALYWYRQSLGQGLEFLIYFQGNSAPDKSGLPSDRFSAERTGGSVSTLTIQRTQQEDSAVYLCASSSRVYDNEQFFGPGTRLTVL.

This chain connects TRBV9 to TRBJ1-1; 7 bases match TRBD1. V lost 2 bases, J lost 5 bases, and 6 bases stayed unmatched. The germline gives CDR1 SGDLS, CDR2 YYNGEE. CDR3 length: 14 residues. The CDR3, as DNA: TGTGCCAGCAGCGTGCAGGGGGGAAGGACTGAAGCTTTCTTT. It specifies CASSVQGGRTEAFF.

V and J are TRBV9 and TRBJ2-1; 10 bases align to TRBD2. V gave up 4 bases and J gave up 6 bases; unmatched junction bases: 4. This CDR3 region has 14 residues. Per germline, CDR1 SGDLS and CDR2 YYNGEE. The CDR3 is CASSPRTSGNEQFF. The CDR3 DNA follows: TGTGCCAGCAGCCCCAGGACTAGCGGCAATGAGCAGTTCTTC.

This CDR3 is CASSFTGGYEQYF. The CDR3, as DNA: TGTGCCAGCAGCTTTACAGGGGGCTACGAGCAGTACTTC. V and J are TRBV6-5 and TRBJ2-7; 8 bases fit TRBD1. This CDR3 spans 13 amino acids. Unmatched junction bases numbered 4, after V lost 6 bases and J lost 3 bases. CDR1 is MNHEY and CDR2 is SVGAGI in the germline V gene.

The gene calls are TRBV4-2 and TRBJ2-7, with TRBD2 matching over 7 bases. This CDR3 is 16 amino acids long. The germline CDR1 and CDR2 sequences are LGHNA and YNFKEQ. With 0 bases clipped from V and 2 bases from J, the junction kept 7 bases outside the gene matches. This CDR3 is CASSQDTAGAAYEQYF. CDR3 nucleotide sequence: TGTGCCAGCAGCCAAGATACCGCGGGAGCGGCCTACGAGCAGTACTTC.

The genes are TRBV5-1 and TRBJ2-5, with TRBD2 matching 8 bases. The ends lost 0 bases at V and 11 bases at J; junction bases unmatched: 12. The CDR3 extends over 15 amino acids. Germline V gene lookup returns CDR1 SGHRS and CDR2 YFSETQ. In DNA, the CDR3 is TGCGCCAGCAGCTTGGACCTCACCACGCGGGGGGAGCAGTACTTC. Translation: CASSLDLTTRGEQYF.

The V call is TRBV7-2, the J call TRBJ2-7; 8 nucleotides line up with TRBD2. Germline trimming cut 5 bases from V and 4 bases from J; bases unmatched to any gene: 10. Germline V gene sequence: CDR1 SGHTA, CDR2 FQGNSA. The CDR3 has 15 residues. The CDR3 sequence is CASSQAPGLVYEQYF. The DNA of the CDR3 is TGTGCCAGCAGCCAGGCTCCGGGACTAGTATACGAGCAGTACTTC.

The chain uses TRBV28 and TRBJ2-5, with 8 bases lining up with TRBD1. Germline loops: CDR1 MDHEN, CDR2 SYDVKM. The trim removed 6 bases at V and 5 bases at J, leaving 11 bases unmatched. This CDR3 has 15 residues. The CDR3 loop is CASRAGDRLGETQYF. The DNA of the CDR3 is TGTGCCAGCAGGGCCGGGGACAGGCTGGGGGAGACCCAGTACTTC.

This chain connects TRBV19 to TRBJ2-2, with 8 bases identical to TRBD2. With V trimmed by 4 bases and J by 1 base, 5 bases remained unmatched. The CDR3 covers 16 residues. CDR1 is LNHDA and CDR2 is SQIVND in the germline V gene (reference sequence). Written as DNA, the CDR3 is TGTGCCAGTAGTACGCCGGGAGGGGGGAACACCGGGGAGCTGTTTTTT. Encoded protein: CASSTPGGGNTGELFF.

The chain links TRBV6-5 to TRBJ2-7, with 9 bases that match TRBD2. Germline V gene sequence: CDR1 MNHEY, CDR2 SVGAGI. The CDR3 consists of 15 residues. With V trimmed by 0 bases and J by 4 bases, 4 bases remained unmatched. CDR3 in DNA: TGTGCCAGCAGTTACTCGATAGCGGGGGCGTACGAGCAGTACTTC. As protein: CASSYSIAGAYEQYF.

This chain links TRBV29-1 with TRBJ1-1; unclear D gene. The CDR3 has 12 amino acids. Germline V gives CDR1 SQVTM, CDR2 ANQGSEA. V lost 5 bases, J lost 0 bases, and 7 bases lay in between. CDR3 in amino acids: CSVKRMNTEAFF. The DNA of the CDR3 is TGCAGCGTTAAGCGGATGAACACTGAAGCTTTCTTT.

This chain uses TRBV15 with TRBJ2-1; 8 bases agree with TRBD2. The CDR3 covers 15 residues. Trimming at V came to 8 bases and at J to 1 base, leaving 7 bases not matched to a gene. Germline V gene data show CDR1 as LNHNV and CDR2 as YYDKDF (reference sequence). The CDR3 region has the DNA TGTGCCACCCACCCAGCGGGAGCTTCCTACAATGAGCAGTTCTTC. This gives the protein CATHPAGASYNEQFF.